This note documents a single TCR beta chain sequence. Its target is unknown. A sort by CD45RO/CCR7/CD25/CD127/CD95/CD27 yielded CD4+ naive, central memory, regulatory and stem cell-like memory cells. The whole isolated RNA underwent reverse transcription, so sequencing captured expressed TCRB transcripts. Assay used: immunoSEQ multiplex PCR; TCRdb lists only in-frame clones, some missing. This table has more than 130,000 clones, about 7% appearing once. These data belong to a study of beta chain features in type 1 diabetes. Study outcomes and limitations: Researchers caution that PCR might favor shorter templates, equally among patients and controls. Resolution of whether HLA type affects TCRB rearrangement was not achieved here.

This CDR3 region has 13 residues. V was cut by 2 bases and J by 3 bases, with 5 bases left in between. The V gene's germline CDR1 is MNHEY and CDR2 SMNVEV (reference sequence). The sequence was collected from a woman in her twenties or thirties in good health. The specimen was central memory CD4+ T cells from blood. The V gene is TRBV27, the J gene TRBJ2-1; D possibly corresponds to TRBD1 (5 bases). The CDR3 reads CASSLQGYNEQFF. For the CDR3, the DNA is TGTGCCAGCAGTTTACAGGGCTACAATGAGCAGTTCTTC.